Below, one TCR beta chain is given with its context. Profiled with immunoSEQ multiplex PCR; TCRdb holds only in-frame clones, not every one. The sample lists more than 110,000 clones; approximately 85% were seen once. The data belong to a study of blood T cell repertoires in COVID-19. Looking at the study overall: There were acute and convalescent COVID-19 samples, and they came from the United States, Italy and Spain. The cDNA or gDNA used as material had been derived from T cells, B-cell-depleted T cells, or PBMCs.

Unmatched junction bases numbered 13, after V lost 5 bases and J lost 6 bases. There are 16 residues in the CDR3. Germline-derived CDR1 and CDR2 are LNHDA and SQIVND (reference sequence). Sequenced input: peripheral blood. This TCR was sampled from a man aged 50 to 60 with acute or convalescent COVID-19. This sequence joins TRBV19 and TRBJ2-3; 8 nucleotides agree with TRBD2. The DNA for the CDR3 is TGTGCCAGTAGTGGCTCCAGAGCGGGGGTCCTTGATACGCAGTATTTT. Residues: CASSGSRAGVLDTQYF.